A selection of T cell receptor beta chains follows, all from one sample in a study of blood T cells in healthy people across ages. TCRdb passed the 5' RACE reads through MiXCR, listing each CDR3 protein once. The data show 730,000 or so distinct CDR3 sequences, with 35% to 50% seen just once and 30% held by the top ten. The material sequenced was blood. These receptors all come from an elderly man in good health. Both conserved end residues are part of each CDR3. D genes are given only for firm matches. Clone sizes are given selectively: once, few, many, or a class where the clone is expanded.

v_gene: TRBV19
j_gene: TRBJ1-5
abundance: -
d_gene: TRBD1
CDR3aa: CASSTGAGRPQHF
CDR3nt: TGTGCCAGTTCTACAGGGGCGGGGCGGCCCCAGCATTTT

v_gene: TRBV20-1
j_gene: TRBJ2-5
abundance: -
d_gene: -
CDR3aa: CSVLGQEETQYF
CDR3nt: TGCAGCGTCCTGGGACAAGAAGAGACCCAGTACTTC

v_gene: TRBV5-1
j_gene: TRBJ2-6
abundance: few
d_gene: -
CDR3aa: CASSLDRVSGANVLTF
CDR3nt: TGCGCCAGCAGCTTGGATCGGGTGTCTGGGGCCAACGTCCTGACTTTC

v_gene: TRBV5-1
j_gene: TRBJ2-5
abundance: -
d_gene: -
CDR3aa: CASDLRGGNQETQYF
CDR3nt: TGCGCCAGTGACCTGAGGGGGGGCAACCAAGAGACCCAGTACTTC

v_gene: TRBV25-1
j_gene: TRBJ2-1
abundance: once
d_gene: TRBD2
CDR3aa: CATQGTSGSDEQFF
CDR3nt: TGTGCCACCCAGGGGACTAGCGGTAGCGATGAGCAGTTCTTC

v_gene: TRBV21-1
j_gene: TRBJ2-1
abundance: few
d_gene: -
CDR3aa: CASSKWFANEQFF
CDR3nt: TGTGCCAGCAGCAAATGGTTCGCAAATGAGCAGTTCTTC

v_gene: TRBV14
j_gene: TRBJ1-2
abundance: -
d_gene: TRBD1
CDR3aa: CASSQGQGIYGYTF
CDR3nt: TGTGCCAGCAGCCAAGGACAGGGTATCTATGGCTACACCTTC

v_gene: TRBV18
j_gene: TRBJ2-6
abundance: -
d_gene: -
CDR3aa: CASARDKLSGANVLTF
CDR3nt: TGTGCCAGCGCCCGGGACAAACTCTCTGGGGCCAACGTCCTGACTTTC

v_gene: TRBV12-3/TRBV12-4
j_gene: TRBJ2-3
abundance: -
d_gene: TRBD2
CDR3aa: CASSFTSGNADTQYF
CDR3nt: TGTGCCAGCAGTTTTACTAGCGGTAACGCAGATACGCAGTATTTT

v_gene: TRBV14
j_gene: TRBJ2-7
abundance: -
d_gene: -
CDR3aa: CASSQDLGPNLYEQYF
CDR3nt: TGTGCCAGCAGCCAAGATCTGGGACCTAACCTTTACGAGCAGTACTTC

v_gene: TRBV27
j_gene: TRBJ1-2
abundance: -
d_gene: -
CDR3aa: CASSSPGHYGYTF
CDR3nt: TGTGCCAGCAGTTCCCCAGGCCACTATGGCTACACCTTC

v_gene: TRBV11-2
j_gene: TRBJ2-3
abundance: few
d_gene: TRBD2
CDR3aa: CASSKRTSGPRTDTQYF
CDR3nt: TGTGCCAGCAGCAAAAGGACTAGCGGACCTCGCACAGATACGCAGTATTTT

v_gene: TRBV7-3
j_gene: TRBJ2-1
abundance: few
d_gene: -
CDR3aa: CASSLGPPNEQFF
CDR3nt: TGTGCCAGCAGCTTAGGCCCCCCCAATGAGCAGTTCTTC

v_gene: TRBV12-3/TRBV12-4
j_gene: TRBJ2-1
abundance: once
d_gene: -
CDR3aa: CASSLGGSYEQFF
CDR3nt: TGTGCCAGCAGTTTAGGGGGGTCCTACGAGCAGTTCTTC

v_gene: TRBV7-2
j_gene: TRBJ2-1
abundance: once
d_gene: TRBD2
CDR3aa: CASSPSRISGVSNEQFF
CDR3nt: TGTGCCAGCAGCCCATCGCGAATAAGCGGGGTGAGCAATGAGCAGTTCTTC

v_gene: TRBV6-2/TRBV6-3
j_gene: TRBJ2-7
abundance: -
d_gene: -
CDR3aa: CASRTGRSEQYF
CDR3nt: TGTGCCAGCAGGACAGGACGCTCCGAGCAGTACTTC

v_gene: TRBV7-9
j_gene: TRBJ1-4
abundance: few
d_gene: -
CDR3aa: CASSPGTTEKLFF
CDR3nt: TGTGCCAGCAGCCCCGGAACCACTGAAAAACTGTTTTTT

v_gene: TRBV20-1
j_gene: TRBJ1-5
abundance: -
d_gene: TRBD1
CDR3aa: CSAQTGVYQPQHF
CDR3nt: TGCAGTGCCCAAACAGGGGTTTATCAGCCCCAGCATTTT

v_gene: TRBV10-2
j_gene: TRBJ2-5
abundance: -
d_gene: -
CDR3aa: CASTATGETQYF
CDR3nt: TGCGCCAGCACCGCTACCGGAGAGACCCAGTACTTC

v_gene: TRBV14
j_gene: TRBJ1-5
abundance: -
d_gene: -
CDR3aa: CASSLNNQPQHF
CDR3nt: TGTGCCAGCAGCCTAAATAATCAGCCCCAGCATTTT

v_gene: TRBV4-1
j_gene: TRBJ2-3
abundance: -
d_gene: TRBD2
CDR3aa: CASSLLRGAEGRDTQYF
CDR3nt: TGCGCCAGCAGCTTGTTGCGGGGGGCCGAAGGTCGCGATACGCAGTATTTT

v_gene: TRBV6-5
j_gene: TRBJ2-3
abundance: -
d_gene: -
CDR3aa: CATRISTDTQYF
CDR3nt: TGTGCCACCAGGATTTCCACAGATACGCAGTATTTT

v_gene: TRBV7-2
j_gene: TRBJ2-7
abundance: -
d_gene: -
CDR3aa: CASSAGRTTYEQYF
CDR3nt: TGTGCCAGCAGCGCAGGAAGGACCACCTACGAGCAGTACTTC

v_gene: TRBV7-8
j_gene: TRBJ2-1
abundance: -
d_gene: -
CDR3aa: CASSLGFSRYEQFF
CDR3nt: TGTGCCAGCAGCTTAGGATTCTCTAGGTATGAGCAGTTCTTC

v_gene: TRBV28
j_gene: TRBJ2-7
abundance: few
d_gene: -
CDR3aa: CASIATMGGRRYEQYF
CDR3nt: TGTGCCAGCATAGCTACGATGGGCGGTAGACGTTACGAGCAGTACTTC